This TCR beta chain emerged from a study of blood T cell repertoires in COVID-19. The CDR3 is made up of 13 amino acids. Trimming removed 5 bases from V and 9 bases from J, with 14 bases in between. Under the authors' procedure: Estimation of nucleated cell counts relied on the amplification of reference gene primers. Some clones are missing from TCRdb's copy, which holds only in-frame ones; the method was immunoSEQ multiplex PCR. V, J and clone size are those of that table, while D and trimming were read from the DNA. The sample includes about 230,000 clones, roughly 80% seen only once; the top ten take roughly 7.9%.

The sequence came from an elderly woman with acute or convalescent COVID-19. Sequenced: peripheral blood. This chain links TRBV12-3 or TRBV12-4 with TRBJ1-5; no clear D gene. The CDR3 spells CASSGRPRAPQHF. In DNA form, the CDR3 reads TGTGCCAGCAGTGGGAGGCCAAGGGCGCCCCAGCATTTT.